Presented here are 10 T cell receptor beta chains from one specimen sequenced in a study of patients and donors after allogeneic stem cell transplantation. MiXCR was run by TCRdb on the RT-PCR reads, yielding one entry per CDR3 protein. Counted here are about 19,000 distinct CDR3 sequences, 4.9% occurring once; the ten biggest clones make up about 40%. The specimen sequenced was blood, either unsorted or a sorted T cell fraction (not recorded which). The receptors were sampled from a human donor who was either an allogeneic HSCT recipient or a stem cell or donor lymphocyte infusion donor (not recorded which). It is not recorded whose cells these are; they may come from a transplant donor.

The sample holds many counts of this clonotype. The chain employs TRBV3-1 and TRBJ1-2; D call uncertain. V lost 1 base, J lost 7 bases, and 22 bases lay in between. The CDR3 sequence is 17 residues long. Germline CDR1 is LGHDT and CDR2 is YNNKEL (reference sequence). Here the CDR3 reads CASSQARTAIVLSGYTF. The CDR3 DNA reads TGTGCCAGCAGCCAAGCCCGTACGGCAATCGTCCTTTCTGGCTACACCTTC.

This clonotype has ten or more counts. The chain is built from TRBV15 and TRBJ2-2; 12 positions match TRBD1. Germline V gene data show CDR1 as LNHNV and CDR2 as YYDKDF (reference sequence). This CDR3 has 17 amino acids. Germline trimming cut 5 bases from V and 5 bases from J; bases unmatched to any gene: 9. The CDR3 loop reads CATSPLRDRGRTGELFF. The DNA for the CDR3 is TGTGCCACCAGCCCTCTCCGGGACAGGGGGCGTACCGGGGAGCTGTTTTTT.

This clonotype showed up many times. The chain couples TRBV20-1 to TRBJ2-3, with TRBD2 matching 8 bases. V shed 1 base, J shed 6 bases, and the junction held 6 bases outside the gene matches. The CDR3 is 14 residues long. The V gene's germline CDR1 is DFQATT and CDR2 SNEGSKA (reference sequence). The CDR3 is CSARAGGPADTQYF. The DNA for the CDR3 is TGCAGTGCTAGAGCGGGAGGGCCTGCGGATACGCAGTATTTT.

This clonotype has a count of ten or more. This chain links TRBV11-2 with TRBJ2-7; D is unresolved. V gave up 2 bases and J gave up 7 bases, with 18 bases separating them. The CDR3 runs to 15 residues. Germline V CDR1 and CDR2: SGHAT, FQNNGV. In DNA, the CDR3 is TGTGCCAGCAGCTTAAGGGCAGCTTCGCAAGGGGAGCAGTACTTC. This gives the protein CASSLRAASQGEQYF.

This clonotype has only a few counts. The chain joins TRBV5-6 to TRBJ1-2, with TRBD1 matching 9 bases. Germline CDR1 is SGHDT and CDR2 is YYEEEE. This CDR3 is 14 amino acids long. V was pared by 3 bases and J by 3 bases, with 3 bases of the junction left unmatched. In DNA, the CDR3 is TGTGCCAGCAGCTGGCGGACAGGGGACTATGGCTACACCTTC. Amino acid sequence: CASSWRTGDYGYTF.

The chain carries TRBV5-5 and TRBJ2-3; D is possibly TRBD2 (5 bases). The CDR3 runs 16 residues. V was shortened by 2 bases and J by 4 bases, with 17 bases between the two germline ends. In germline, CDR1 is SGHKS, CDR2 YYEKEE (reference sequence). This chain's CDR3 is CASSLTPAGRADTQYF. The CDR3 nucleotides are TGTGCCAGCAGCTTAACCCCCGCGGGTAGGGCAGATACGCAGTATTTT. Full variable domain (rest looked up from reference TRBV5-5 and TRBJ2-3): DAGVTQSPTHLIKTRGQQVTLRCSPISGHKSVSWYQQVLGQGPQFIFQYYEKEERGRGNFPDRFSARQFPNYSSELNVNALLLGDSALYLCASSLTPAGRADTQYFGPGTRLTVL.

CDR3 DNA: TGTGCCAGCAGCTACGGGACACGCCACACCTTC. Its translation is CASSYGTRHTF. The chain uses TRBV3-1 and TRBJ1-2; a possible D gene is TRBD1 (6 bases). The CDR3 extends over 11 amino acids. CDR1 and CDR2 (germline): LGHDT, YNNKEL (reference sequence). The germline V and J ends were trimmed by 5 bases and 12 bases, with 13 bases remaining between them.

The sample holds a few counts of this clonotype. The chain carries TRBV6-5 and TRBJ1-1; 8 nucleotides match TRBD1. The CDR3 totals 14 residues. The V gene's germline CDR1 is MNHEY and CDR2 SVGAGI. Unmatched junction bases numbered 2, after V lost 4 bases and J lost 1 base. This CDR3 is CASSSDRGNTEAFF. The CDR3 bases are TGTGCCAGCAGTTCCGACAGGGGGAACACTGAAGCTTTCTTT.

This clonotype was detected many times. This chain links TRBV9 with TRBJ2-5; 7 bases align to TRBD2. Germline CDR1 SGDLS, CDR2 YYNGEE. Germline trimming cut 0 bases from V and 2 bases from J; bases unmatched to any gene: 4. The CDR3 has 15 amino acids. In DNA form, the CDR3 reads TGTGCCAGCAGCGTAGCTCCAGCGGGGCAAGAGACCCAGTACTTC. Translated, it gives CASSVAPAGQETQYF.

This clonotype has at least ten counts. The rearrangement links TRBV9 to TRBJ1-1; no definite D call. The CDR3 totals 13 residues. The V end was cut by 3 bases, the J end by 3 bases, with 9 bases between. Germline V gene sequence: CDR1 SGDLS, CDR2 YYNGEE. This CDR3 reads CASSASVYTEAFF. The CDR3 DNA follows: TGTGCCAGCAGCGCTAGTGTCTACACTGAAGCTTTCTTT.